A single sample is the source of the 23 T cell receptor beta chains below, sequenced in a study of blood T cell repertoires in COVID-19. Here immunoSEQ multiplex PCR was the method, and the copy in TCRdb shows in-frame clones only, minus some. In the table there are more than 150,000 clones, under 90% of which are singletons. Sequenced sample: peripheral blood. Receptors originate from a human donor in a cohort sampled during active COVID-19.

The chain is built from TRBV3-1 (or the pseudogene TRBV3-2) and TRBJ2-3; TRBD2 agrees at 15 bases. CDR3 length equals 19 residues. After removal of 0 bases from V and 3 bases from J, the junction contained 7 bases not matched to a gene. Germline CDR1 is LGHDT and CDR2 is YNNKEL (reference sequence). CDR3 loop: CASSQEWTSGGVRTDTQYF. The CDR3 DNA is TGTGCCAGCAGCCAAGAATGGACTAGCGGGGGGGTCCGGACAGATACGCAGTATTTT.

This clone was seen a single time. The rearrangement uses TRBV5-1 and TRBJ2-5; D is ambiguous. Between the trimmed V and J ends, which lost 4 bases and 0 bases, there was a span of 4 bases. The CDR3 covers 12 residues. Germline assignment: CDR1 SGHRS and CDR2 YFSETQ. Here the CDR3 reads CASSTDQETQYF. The CDR3 nucleotides are TGCGCCAGCAGCACAGACCAAGAGACCCAGTACTTC.

This chain uses TRBV29-1 with TRBJ1-6, with TRBD1 matching over 9 bases. J was trimmed by 8 bases and V by 6 bases; bases with no gene match: 5. CDR3 size: 13 residues. Germline CDR1 is SQVTM and CDR2 is ANQGSEA. The CDR3 spells CSVLDRGDSPLHF. DNA for the CDR3: TGCAGCGTCCTCGACAGGGGGGATTCACCCCTCCACTTT.

This clone was seen a handful of times. The chain joins TRBV2 to TRBJ1-2, with D possibly matching TRBD1 (6 bases). Trimming took 5 bases from V and 13 from J, leaving 17 bases between them. The CDR3 has 12 residues. Germline CDR1 is SNHLY and CDR2 is FYNNEI. CDR3 region: CASSIRQEPITF. The CDR3 region has the DNA TGTGCCAGCAGTATAAGACAGGAACCTATCACCTTC.

The V gene is TRBV5-1, the J gene TRBJ1-3; 8 bases fit TRBD1. CDR1 SGHRS and CDR2 YFSETQ come from the germline V gene. The CDR3 is 20 residues long. With V trimmed by 5 bases and J by 4 bases, 23 bases remained unmatched. The CDR3, as DNA: TGCGCCAGCAGGGTTTCAGGCCCCAGTGGACTCGGGACAGGAGGAAACACCATATATTTT. This encodes CASRVSGPSGLGTGGNTIYF.

The chain's CDR3 is CASSYHRVNTEAFF. CDR3 nucleotides: TGTGCCAGCAGTTACCACAGGGTGAACACTGAAGCTTTCTTT. The chain recombines TRBV6-5 with TRBJ1-1; D is possibly TRBD1 (6 bases). The germline CDR1 and CDR2 sequences are MNHEY and SVGAGI. The CDR3 is 14 residues long. Trimming took off 2 bases at V and 0 bases at J, with 7 bases between the two ends.

CDR3 protein: CASSQVGRLRSGANVLTF. The CDR3 DNA reads TGCGCCAGCAGCCAAGTAGGCAGGCTCCGCTCTGGGGCCAACGTCCTGACTTTC. The J gene is TRBJ2-6, the V gene TRBV4-1, with D unresolved. Trimming took 1 base from V and 0 from J, leaving 13 bases between them. CDR1 is MGHRA and CDR2 is YSYEKL in the germline V gene. The CDR3 contains 18 residues.

The CDR3 nucleotides are TGTGCCAGCAGCTTGACAGGCATCGAGCAGTACTTC. Its protein product is CASSLTGIEQYF. The chain couples TRBV11-2 to TRBJ2-7; D might be TRBD1 (6 bases). The CDR3 covers 12 residues. The V gene's germline CDR1 is SGHAT and CDR2 FQNNGV. Trimming left V 3 bases short and J 6 bases short, with 9 bases between.

This clone appeared once. This chain connects TRBV7-2 to TRBJ2-3; 11 nucleotides agree with TRBD1. V shed 5 bases and J 6 bases; nucleotides not matched to a gene: 7. Germline V gives CDR1 SGHTA, CDR2 FQGNSA. The CDR3 sequence is 15 residues long. The CDR3 reads CASSPGTGGSDTQYF. The CDR3, as DNA: TGTGCCAGCAGCCCCGGGACAGGGGGTTCGGATACGCAGTATTTT.

The rearrangement uses TRBV2 and TRBJ1-1; the match to TRBD1 covers 8 bases. There are 13 residues in the CDR3. The germline CDR1 and CDR2 sequences are SNHLY and FYNNEI. V gave up 10 bases and J gave up 9 bases; unmatched junction bases: 13. The CDR3 DNA reads TGTGCCATTATAAAACCCGGACAGGGCCAAGCTTTCTTT. It encodes CAIIKPGQGQAFF.

This chain connects TRBV19 to TRBJ1-2; no reliable D call. The CDR3 has 13 residues. Germline-derived CDR1 and CDR2 are LNHDA and SQIVND (reference sequence). The V and J ends lost 5 bases and 8 bases respectively, with 15 bases between them. CDR3 bases: TGTGCCAGTAGTCAGGCTTCCCCCGGCGGCTACACCTTC. Residues: CASSQASPGGYTF. Full variable domain (missing parts from reference TRBV19 and TRBJ1-2): DGGITQSPKYLFRKEGQNVTLSCEQNLNHDAMYWYRQDPGQGLRLIYYSQIVNDFQKGDIAEGYSVSREKKESFPLTVTSAQKNPTAFYLCASSQASPGGYTFGSGTRLTVV.

The chain recombines TRBV6-1 with TRBJ2-7; no reliable D call. Germline assignment: CDR1 MNHNS and CDR2 SASEGT. V was cut by 1 base and J by 2 bases, with 9 bases left in between. The CDR3 spans 14 residues. CDR3 nucleotides: TGTGCCAGCAGTGAAGTAGTGATTACCTACGAGCAGTACTTC. Protein sequence: CASSEVVITYEQYF.

The chain uses TRBV5-6 and TRBJ2-6; 9 bases are shared with TRBD1. The germline V gene encodes CDR1 SGHDT and CDR2 YYEEEE. V lost 0 bases, J lost 0 bases, and 1 base stayed unmatched. The CDR3 is 17 residues long. CDR3: CASSLETGGSGANVLTF. CDR3 coding DNA: TGTGCCAGCAGCTTGGAGACAGGGGGCTCTGGGGCCAACGTCCTGACTTTC.

The rearrangement uses TRBV9 and TRBJ2-3; 13 positions match TRBD2. With 4 bases clipped from V and 0 bases from J, the junction kept 11 bases outside the gene matches. The CDR3 is 19 residues long. Germline-derived CDR1 and CDR2 are SGDLS and YYNGEE. CDR3 coding DNA: TGTGCCAGCAGCAAACCCGGACTAGCGGGGGCCCCTAGCACAGATACGCAGTATTTT. Protein: CASSKPGLAGAPSTDTQYF.

The chain employs TRBV24-1 and TRBJ1-5; D might be TRBD1 (6 bases). The CDR3 loop spans 19 amino acids. Trimming cost V 4 bases and J 4 bases, with 25 bases left between them. Germline assignment: CDR1 KGHDR and CDR2 SFDVKD. The CDR3 DNA reads TGTGCCACCAGTGACCCCGGGGGAAAGGGGGGGGACCCAAATCAGCCCCAGCATTTT. It codes for CATSDPGGKGGDPNQPQHF.

This chain joins TRBV3-1 (or the pseudogene TRBV3-2) and TRBJ1-1; D remains ambiguous. Per the germline V gene, CDR1 is LGHDT and CDR2 is YNNKEL (reference sequence). The V gene lost 1 base and the J gene lost 0 bases, with 9 bases spanning the gap. CDR3 length equals 15 residues. CDR3 region: CASSQGPSMNTEAFF. In DNA form, the CDR3 reads TGTGCCAGCAGCCAAGGGCCTTCCATGAACACTGAAGCTTTCTTT.

This clone was counted a single time. The V call is TRBV27, the J call TRBJ2-5, with D possibly being TRBD1 (6 bases). V was trimmed by 4 bases and J by 4 bases, leaving 13 bases between them. CDR1 is MNHEY and CDR2 is SMNVEV in the germline V gene (reference sequence). The CDR3 runs 14 residues. CDR3 in DNA: TGTGCCAGCAGTTACGCCGGGACAAGAGAGACCCAGTACTTC. Its translation is CASSYAGTRETQYF.

The V and J genes are TRBV5-1 and TRBJ2-5; 8 nucleotides line up with TRBD1. The germline V gene has CDR1 SGHRS and CDR2 YFSETQ. This CDR3 has 16 amino acids. V gave up 4 bases and J gave up 5 bases; unmatched junction bases: 13. The CDR3 DNA is TGCGCCAGCAGCCTCACCACAGGGGGTGGTGTGGAGACCCAGTACTTC. As protein: CASSLTTGGGVETQYF. Based on the CDR3 plus reference TRBV5-1 and TRBJ2-5, the full variable domain is KAGVTQTPRYLIKTRGQQVTLSCSPISGHRSVSWYQQTPGQGLQFLFEYFSETQRNKGNFPGRFSGRQFSNSRSEMNVSTLELGDSALYLCASSLTTGGGVETQYFGPGTRLLVL.

V and J are TRBV5-1 and TRBJ1-1; a weak D match, TRBD1 (5 bases). The germline V and J ends were trimmed by 1 base and 1 base, with 11 bases remaining between them. In germline, CDR1 is SGHRS, CDR2 YFSETQ. The length of the CDR3 is 15 residues. CDR3 in DNA: TGCGCCAGCAGCTTGTCGGGGGGTAGGAACACTGAAGCTTTCTTT. It translates to CASSLSGGRNTEAFF.

The chain joins TRBV4-1 to TRBJ1-1; a possible D gene is TRBD1 (6 bases). V was trimmed by 4 bases and J by 5 bases, leaving 23 bases between them. Germline CDR1 MGHRA, CDR2 YSYEKL. The CDR3 runs to 17 residues. For the CDR3, the DNA is TGCGCCAGCAGCCCAATTCTATTCAGGGGTGGGAAGACTGAAGCTTTCTTT. This encodes CASSPILFRGGKTEAFF.

The chain has TRBV3-1 (or the pseudogene TRBV3-2) and TRBJ2-6; 7 positions match TRBD1. Germline loops: CDR1 LGHDT, CDR2 YNNKEL (reference sequence). V lost 4 bases to trimming and J lost 2 bases; unmatched junction nucleotides: 8. The CDR3 extends over 17 amino acids. The CDR3 DNA is TGTGCCAGCAGCCCTTCTGGAACAGGGGCTGGGGCCAACGTCCTGACTTTC. Its translation: CASSPSGTGAGANVLTF.

V is TRBV3-1 (or the pseudogene TRBV3-2) and J is TRBJ2-7; D is ambiguous. Germline V CDR1 and CDR2: LGHDT, YNNKEL (reference sequence). Trimming shortened V by 0 bases and J by 3 bases, and 12 bases separated the two germline ends. The CDR3 runs to 15 residues. Written as DNA, the CDR3 is TGTGCCAGCAGCCAAGATAATGGCAACAGCTACGAGCAGTACTTC. Protein sequence: CASSQDNGNSYEQYF.

J is TRBJ1-2 and V is TRBV6-5; no firm D call. Trimming removed 3 bases from V and 7 bases from J, with 12 bases in between. Germline lookup yields CDR1 MNHEY and CDR2 SVGAGI. CDR3 length: 13 residues. CDR3 loop: CASSYARYAGYTF. In DNA form, the CDR3 reads TGTGCCAGCAGTTATGCCCGGTACGCTGGCTACACCTTC.